One and the same sample provided the 22 T cell receptor beta chains below, sequenced in a study of blood T cell repertoires in COVID-19. Clones were read by immunoSEQ multiplex PCR, and TCRdb kept only the in-frame ones, dropping some. This table holds around 160,000 clones, 80% to 90% found once. The sample was peripheral blood. Source of these receptors: a woman aged 60-75 years with COVID-19, enrolled during active disease.

The CDR3 nucleotides are TGTGCCAGCAGCCGCGCCGGACAGGGGGTGGGCGAGCAGTACTTC. It specifies CASSRAGQGVGEQYF. This chain links TRBV3-1 (or the pseudogene TRBV3-2) with TRBJ2-7; 10 positions agree with TRBD1. The germline gives CDR1 LGHDT, CDR2 YNNKEL (reference sequence). V was clipped by 4 bases and J by 6 bases; unmatched bases: 9. The CDR3 has 15 residues.

The chain recombines TRBV6-2 or TRBV6-3 with TRBJ1-1, with 7 positions matching TRBD1. Germline V gene lookup returns CDR1 MNHEY and CDR2 SVGEGT. This CDR3 contains 14 residues. J gave up 2 bases and V 5 bases, and 5 bases lay outside the gene matches. This CDR3 is CASSNDRVNTEAFF. CDR3 in DNA: TGTGCCAGCAGTAATGACAGGGTCAACACTGAAGCTTTCTTT.

J is TRBJ2-4 and V is TRBV5-1; TRBD2 might be the D (7 bases). Trimming removed 1 base from V and 6 bases from J, with 11 bases in between. This CDR3 is built from 14 residues. Germline CDR1 is SGHRS and CDR2 is YFSETQ. CDR3 DNA sequence: TGCGCCAGCAGCTTGCGGGGGGCAGGAAACATTCAGTACTTC. Its protein is CASSLRGAGNIQYF. Full variable domain (missing parts from reference TRBV5-1 and TRBJ2-4): KAGVTQTPRYLIKTRGQQVTLSCSPISGHRSVSWYQQTPGQGLQFLFEYFSETQRNKGNFPGRFSGRQFSNSRSEMNVSTLELGDSALYLCASSLRGAGNIQYFGAGTRLSVL.

The chain links TRBV7-3 to TRBJ2-5; 9 nucleotides align to TRBD1. With V trimmed by 2 bases and J by 2 bases, 6 bases remained unmatched. The CDR3 is made up of 16 amino acids. The germline V gene has CDR1 SGHTA and CDR2 FQGTGA. This CDR3 reads CASSLDIGQGQETQYF. CDR3 nucleotides: TGTGCCAGCAGCTTAGATATAGGACAGGGGCAAGAGACCCAGTACTTC.

As DNA, the CDR3 is TGTGCCAGCAGCGAGCAGGGGGGCGTTGGGGCCGGGGAGCTGTTTTTT. Translated: CASSEQGGVGAGELFF. The chain uses TRBV9 and TRBJ2-2; tentatively, D is TRBD1 (7 bases). The germline V and J ends were trimmed by 3 bases and 6 bases, with 18 bases remaining between them. The germline gives CDR1 SGDLS, CDR2 YYNGEE. There are 16 residues in the CDR3. Full variable domain (missing parts from reference TRBV9 and TRBJ2-2): DSGVTQTPKHLITATGQRVTLRCSPRSGDLSVYWYQQSLDQGLQFLIQYYNGEERAKGNILERFSAQQFPDLHSELNLSSLELGDSALYFCASSEQGGVGAGELFFGEGSRLTVL.

The gene calls are TRBV19 and TRBJ1-4; TRBD1 is a possible D gene (5 bases). The V end was cut by 7 bases, the J end by 4 bases, with 19 bases between. Germline lookup yields CDR1 LNHDA and CDR2 SQIVND (reference sequence). CDR3 length: 16 residues. This chain's CDR3 is CASTLGVAGYNEKLFF. The CDR3 DNA sequence: TGTGCCAGTACCCTAGGGGTGGCAGGCTATAATGAAAAACTGTTTTTT.

Here the CDR3 DNA reads TGTGCCACCAGTGATCCCAGAACAGCGAACACCGGGGAGCTGTTTTTT. This sequence encodes CATSDPRTANTGELFF. The V and J genes are TRBV24-1 and TRBJ2-2; D not certain. V was shortened by 3 bases and J by 0 bases, with 10 bases between the two germline ends. The germline V gene encodes CDR1 KGHDR and CDR2 SFDVKD. The CDR3 has 16 residues.

This clone appeared a single time. The chain carries TRBV3-1 (or the pseudogene TRBV3-2) and TRBJ2-1; unclear D gene. The V gene lost 1 base and the J gene lost 3 bases, with 4 bases spanning the gap. Germline V CDR1 and CDR2: LGHDT, YNNKEL (reference sequence). The length of the CDR3 is 13 residues. Written as DNA, the CDR3 is TGTGCCAGCAGCCAAGCCCTCTACAATGAGCAGTTCTTC. Translating gives CASSQALYNEQFF.

This clone was picked up many times. Other DNA variants within this sample encode the same CDR3. V and J are TRBV19 and TRBJ1-5; possibly TRBD1 for D (5 bases). The germline CDR1 and CDR2 sequences are LNHDA and SQIVND (reference sequence). The CDR3 spans 14 residues. V was trimmed by 3 bases and J by 7 bases, leaving 13 bases between them. The CDR3 here is CASSMGGEGQPQHF. The CDR3 DNA reads as TGTGCCAGTAGTATGGGGGGGGAAGGCCAGCCCCAGCATTTT.

This clone was recorded a few times. This chain links TRBV7-9 with TRBJ1-5; TRBD1 matches at 8 bases. CDR1 SEHNR and CDR2 FQNEAQ come from the germline V gene (reference sequence). Germline trimming cut 2 bases from V and 7 bases from J; bases unmatched to any gene: 10. The CDR3 has 16 residues. The CDR3 sequence is CASSLLTGAIGQPQHF. CDR3 DNA: TGTGCCAGCAGCTTATTGACAGGGGCCATAGGGCAGCCCCAGCATTTT.

The rearrangement links TRBV10-3 to TRBJ2-7, with TRBD1 matching over 9 bases. Trimming cost V 11 bases and J 6 bases; bases outside gene matches: 11. The germline CDR1 and CDR2 sequences are ENHRY and SYGVKD. The length of the CDR3 is 13 residues. Here the CDR3 reads CASWSGQGPEQYF. The CDR3 nucleotides are TGTGCCTCATGGTCCGGACAGGGGCCCGAGCAGTACTTC.

The table lists this clone with a count of one. The CDR3 region has the DNA TGTGCCAGCAGCCAGACTAGCGGGGGGGCCAATGAGCAGTTCTTC. Protein sequence: CASSQTSGGANEQFF. The chain links TRBV3-1 (or the pseudogene TRBV3-2) to TRBJ2-1; 14 nucleotides align to TRBD2. Germline trimming cut 3 bases from V and 6 bases from J; bases unmatched to any gene: 1. This CDR3 contains 15 residues. Germline CDR1 is LGHDT and CDR2 is YNNKEL (reference sequence).

This sequence joins TRBV5-4 and TRBJ2-5, with 12 nucleotides matching TRBD2. Germline V CDR1 and CDR2: SGHNT, YYREEE (reference sequence). The CDR3 loop spans 17 amino acids. V lost 0 bases, J lost 2 bases, and 5 bases stayed unmatched. CDR3 amino acids: CASSLGLAGGGQETQYF. CDR3 nucleotide sequence: TGTGCCAGCAGCTTGGGGCTAGCGGGGGGGGGTCAAGAGACCCAGTACTTC.

This chain links TRBV12-3 or TRBV12-4 with TRBJ1-1, with TRBD1 identical over 8 bases. This CDR3 spans 12 amino acids. The trim removed 4 bases at V and 11 bases at J, leaving 6 bases unmatched. The CDR3 DNA follows: TGTGCCAGCAGTTCAGGGGGCTTAAGGGCTTTCTTT. It translates to CASSSGGLRAFF.

This chain links TRBV7-9 with TRBJ1-2; no definite D call. V lost 5 bases to trimming and J lost 0 bases, with 7 bases between them. CDR1 and CDR2 from the germline V gene are SEHNR and FQNEAQ (reference sequence). There are 13 residues in the CDR3. This CDR3 reads CASSTTTNYGYTF. CDR3 nucleotides: TGTGCCAGCAGCACGACAACTAACTATGGCTACACCTTC.

This chain links TRBV3-1 (or the pseudogene TRBV3-2) with TRBJ2-1; 8 bases fit TRBD2. Germline-derived CDR1 and CDR2 are LGHDT and YNNKEL (reference sequence). The junction had 3 bases not matched to a gene; V was cut back by 3 bases and J by 2 bases. CDR3 length: 15 residues. CDR3 residues: CASSHGRGAYNEQFF. The CDR3 coding sequence is TGTGCCAGCAGCCATGGGCGGGGGGCCTACAATGAGCAGTTCTTC.

This chain connects TRBV10-1 to TRBJ1-4, with TRBD1 matching 10 bases. This CDR3 has 16 residues. Per germline, CDR1 WNHNN and CDR2 SYGVQD (reference sequence). V lost 7 bases, J lost 8 bases, and 13 bases stayed unmatched. The CDR3 region has the DNA TGCGCCAGCAATGACAGGGGGCCCGCCGGGGGGGAAAAACTGTTTTTT. Its translation: CASNDRGPAGGEKLFF.

J is TRBJ2-3 and V is TRBV27; TRBD2 is a possible D gene (5 bases). V was trimmed by 6 bases and J by 3 bases, leaving 16 bases between them. The CDR3 length is 15 residues. CDR1 is MNHEY, CDR2 SMNVEV, per germline (reference sequence). This CDR3 reads CASSHSGVGTDTQYF. The CDR3 DNA sequence: TGTGCCAGCAGCCATTCCGGGGTAGGGACAGATACGCAGTATTTT.

This chain uses TRBV10-3 with TRBJ1-3; possibly TRBD1 for D (5 bases). In germline, CDR1 is ENHRY, CDR2 SYGVKD. Trimming cost V 7 bases and J 0 bases, with 13 bases left between them. The CDR3 is 15 amino acids. CDR3 region: CAITPTDDSGNTIYF. The CDR3 coding sequence is TGTGCCATCACCCCGACAGACGACTCTGGAAACACCATATATTTT.

V usage is TRBV4-2 and J usage is TRBJ2-3; D may be TRBD2 (5 bases). This CDR3 contains 15 residues. The germline gives CDR1 LGHNA, CDR2 YNFKEQ. V dropped 0 bases and J dropped 0 bases, with 7 bases sitting between them. For the CDR3, the DNA is TGTGCCAGCAGCCAAGAAAGGAGGAGCACAGATACGCAGTATTTT. Protein sequence: CASSQERRSTDTQYF.

The chain has TRBV7-3 and TRBJ2-6; TRBD1 agrees at 8 bases. The CDR3 is made up of 17 amino acids. CDR1 and CDR2 from the germline V gene are SGHTA and FQGTGA. J was trimmed by 2 bases and V by 6 bases; bases with no gene match: 9. The CDR3 DNA reads as TGTGCCAGCAGTACCCTGACAGGGGTAGCTGGGGCCAACGTCCTGACTTTC. It specifies CASSTLTGVAGANVLTF.

The V and J genes are TRBV5-1 and TRBJ2-3; TRBD2 might be the D (6 bases). Germline V gene data show CDR1 as SGHRS and CDR2 as YFSETQ. This CDR3 contains 15 residues. V was shortened by 0 bases and J by 1 base, with 9 bases between the two germline ends. CDR3 region: CASSLVRGGTDTQYF. The CDR3 coding sequence is TGCGCCAGCAGCTTGGTTCGCGGGGGCACAGATACGCAGTATTTT.